Only a few counts were recorded for the clone carrying this TCR beta chain. This CDR3 is built from 13 residues. V lost 6 bases to trimming and J lost 6 bases, with 15 bases between them. The germline V gene has CDR1 MNHEY and CDR2 SMNVEV (reference sequence). This entry belongs to a study of blood T cells in healthy people across ages. A J-beta primer mix and a sample-barcoded 5' primer were used in a second PCR of roughly 7 to 12 cycles. Via MiXCR, TCRdb re-called the 5' RACE reads, giving one row per CDR3 protein. The repertoire holds around 820,000 distinct CDR3 sequences, roughly 25% seen once, with roughly 3.5% in the top ten. The sample was also linked to a second study, of T cells of mothers and their children.

Sequencing was done on a sample of blood. The chain links TRBV27 to TRBJ2-7; tentative D call: TRBD1 (6 bases). This TCR was sampled from a boy between 5 and 17 years old in good health. The CDR3 DNA reads as TGTGCCAGCAGCGATCTCAGGGGTATCGAGCAGTACTTC. Its protein is CASSDLRGIEQYF.